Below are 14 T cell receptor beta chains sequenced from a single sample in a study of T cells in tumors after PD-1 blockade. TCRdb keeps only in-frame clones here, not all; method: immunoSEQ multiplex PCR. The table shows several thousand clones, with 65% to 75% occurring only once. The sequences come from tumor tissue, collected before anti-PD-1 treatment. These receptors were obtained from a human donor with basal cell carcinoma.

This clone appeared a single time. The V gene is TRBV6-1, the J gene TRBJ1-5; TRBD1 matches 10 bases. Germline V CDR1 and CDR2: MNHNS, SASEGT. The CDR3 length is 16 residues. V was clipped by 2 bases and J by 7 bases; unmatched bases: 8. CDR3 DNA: TGTGCCAGCAGTGAAATTTGGGGACAGGGGTTCCAGCCCCAGCATTTT. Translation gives CASSEIWGQGFQPQHF.

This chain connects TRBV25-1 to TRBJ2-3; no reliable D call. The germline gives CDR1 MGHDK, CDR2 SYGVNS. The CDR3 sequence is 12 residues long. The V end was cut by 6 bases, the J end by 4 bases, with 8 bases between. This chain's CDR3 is CASSSNSDTQYF. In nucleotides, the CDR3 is TGTGCCAGCAGCTCGAATTCAGATACGCAGTATTTT.

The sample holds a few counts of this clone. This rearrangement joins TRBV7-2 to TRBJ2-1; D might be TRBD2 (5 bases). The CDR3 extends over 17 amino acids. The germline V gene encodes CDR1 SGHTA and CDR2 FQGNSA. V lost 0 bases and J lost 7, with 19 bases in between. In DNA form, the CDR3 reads TGTGCCAGCAGCTTAGCACAGTCCAGGAGGACGGGGAATGAGCAGTTCTTC. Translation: CASSLAQSRRTGNEQFF.

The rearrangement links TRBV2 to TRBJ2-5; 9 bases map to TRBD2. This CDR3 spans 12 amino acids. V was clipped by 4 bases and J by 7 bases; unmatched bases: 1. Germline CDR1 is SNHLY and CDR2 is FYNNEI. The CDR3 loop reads CASSVTSGTQYF. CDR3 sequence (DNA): TGTGCCAGCAGTGTGACTAGCGGGACCCAGTACTTC.

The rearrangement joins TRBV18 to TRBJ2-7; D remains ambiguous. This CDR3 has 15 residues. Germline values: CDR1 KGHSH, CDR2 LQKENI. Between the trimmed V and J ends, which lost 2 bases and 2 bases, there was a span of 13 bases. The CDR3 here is CASSPFSGRAYEQYF. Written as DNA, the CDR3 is TGTGCCAGCTCACCATTCTCAGGACGGGCCTACGAGCAGTACTTC.

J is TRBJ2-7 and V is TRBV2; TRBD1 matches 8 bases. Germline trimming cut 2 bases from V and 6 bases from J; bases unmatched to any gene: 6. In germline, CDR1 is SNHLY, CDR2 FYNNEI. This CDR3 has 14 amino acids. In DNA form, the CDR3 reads TGTGCCAGCAGTGAATTGGGCAGGGGGCTCGAGCAGTACTTC. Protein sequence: CASSELGRGLEQYF. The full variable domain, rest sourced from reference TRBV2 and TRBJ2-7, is EPEVTQTPSHQVTQMGQEVILRCVPISNHLYFYWYRQILGQKVEFLVSFYNNEISEKSEIFDDQFSVERPDGSNFTLKIRSTKLEDSAMYFCASSELGRGLEQYFGPGTRLTVT.

The CDR3 nucleotides are TGTGCCAGCAGTGAATGGAAGGGGACCAACACTGAAGCTTTCTTT. It encodes CASSEWKGTNTEAFF. The V and J genes are TRBV6-1 and TRBJ1-1; D may be TRBD1 (5 bases). The CDR3 covers 15 residues. Germline values: CDR1 MNHNS, CDR2 SASEGT. V dropped 2 bases and J dropped 2 bases, with 12 bases sitting between them.

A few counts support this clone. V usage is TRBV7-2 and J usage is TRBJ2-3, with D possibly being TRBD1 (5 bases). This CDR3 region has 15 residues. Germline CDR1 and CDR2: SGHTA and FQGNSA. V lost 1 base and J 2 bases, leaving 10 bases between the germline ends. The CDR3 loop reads CASSLEGRDTDTQYF. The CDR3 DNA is TGTGCCAGCAGCTTAGAAGGCAGGGACACAGATACGCAGTATTTT.

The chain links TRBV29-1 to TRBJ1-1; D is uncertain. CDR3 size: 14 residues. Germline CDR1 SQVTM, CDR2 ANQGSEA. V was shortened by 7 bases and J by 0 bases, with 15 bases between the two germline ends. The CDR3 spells CSAQPTLMNTEAFF. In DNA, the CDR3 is TGCAGCGCCCAACCTACCCTCATGAACACTGAAGCTTTCTTT.

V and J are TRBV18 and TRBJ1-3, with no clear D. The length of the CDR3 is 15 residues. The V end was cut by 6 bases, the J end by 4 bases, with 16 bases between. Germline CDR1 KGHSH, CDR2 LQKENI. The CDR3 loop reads CASSEGLAIGNTIYF. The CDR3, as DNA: TGTGCCAGCTCCGAGGGATTGGCCATCGGAAACACCATATATTTT.

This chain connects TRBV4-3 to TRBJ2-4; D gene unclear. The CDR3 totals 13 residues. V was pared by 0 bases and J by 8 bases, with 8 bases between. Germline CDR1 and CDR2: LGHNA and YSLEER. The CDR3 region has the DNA TGCGCCAGCAGCCAAGAGAGAAGGGACATTCAGTACTTC. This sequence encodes CASSQERRDIQYF.

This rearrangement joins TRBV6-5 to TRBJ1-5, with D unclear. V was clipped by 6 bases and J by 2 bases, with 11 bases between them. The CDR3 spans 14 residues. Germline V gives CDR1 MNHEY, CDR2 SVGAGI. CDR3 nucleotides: TGTGCCAGCAGCGGACCACGGGGCAATCAGCCCCAGCATTTT. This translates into CASSGPRGNQPQHF.

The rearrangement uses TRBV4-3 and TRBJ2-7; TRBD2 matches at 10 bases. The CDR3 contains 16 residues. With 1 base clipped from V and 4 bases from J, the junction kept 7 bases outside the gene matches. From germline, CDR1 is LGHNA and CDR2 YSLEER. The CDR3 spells CASSQVASGGLYEQYF. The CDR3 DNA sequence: TGCGCCAGCAGCCAAGTAGCTAGCGGGGGCCTTTACGAGCAGTACTTC.

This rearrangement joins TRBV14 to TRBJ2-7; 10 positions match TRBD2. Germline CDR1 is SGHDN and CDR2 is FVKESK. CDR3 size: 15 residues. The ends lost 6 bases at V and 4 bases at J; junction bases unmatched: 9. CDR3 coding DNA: TGTGCCAGCAGTATACGCAGCGGGAGGGATTACGAGCAGTACTTC. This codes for CASSIRSGRDYEQYF.